The 27 T cell receptor beta chains reported below all come from one sample, sequenced in a study of cytomegalovirus exposure and HLA in healthy donors. TCRdb keeps only in-frame clones here, not all; method: immunoSEQ multiplex PCR. The sample has fewer than 120,000 clones, around 87% seen once. Sequencing was performed on PBMCs. The receptors here all came from a woman under 40 in good health and CMV-seropositive.

The V and J genes are TRBV6-6 and TRBJ1-2, with D unresolved. V was cut by 0 bases and J by 8 bases, with 19 bases left in between. The CDR3 spans 16 residues. From germline, CDR1 is MNHNY and CDR2 SVGAGI (reference sequence). The CDR3 here is CASSYSQREFSGGYTF. In DNA form, the CDR3 reads TGTGCCAGCAGTTACTCGCAACGGGAATTTAGCGGAGGCTACACCTTC.

V usage is TRBV9 and J usage is TRBJ2-2; D not resolved. This CDR3 spans 15 amino acids. The germline gives CDR1 SGDLS, CDR2 YYNGEE. V lost 4 bases and J 0 bases, leaving 10 bases between the germline ends. CDR3 residues: CASSLRITNTGELFF. The CDR3, as DNA: TGTGCCAGCAGCCTCAGAATCACGAACACCGGGGAGCTGTTTTTT. Complete variable domain (other parts from reference TRBV9 and TRBJ2-2): DSGVTQTPKHLITATGQRVTLRCSPRSGDLSVYWYQQSLDQGLQFLIQYYNGEERAKGNILERFSAQQFPDLHSELNLSSLELGDSALYFCASSLRITNTGELFFGEGSRLTVL.

This chain connects TRBV6-1 to TRBJ2-7, with D unclear. The CDR3 consists of 14 residues. V lost 0 bases and J lost 3, with 9 bases in between. CDR1 is MNHNS and CDR2 is SASEGT in the germline V gene. CDR3 bases: TGTGCCAGCAGTGAAGCGGATCCGGGCTACGAGCAGTACTTC. It yields the protein CASSEADPGYEQYF.

This CDR3 is CASSLGIGDNSPLHF. The CDR3 DNA follows: TGTGCCAGCTCACTGGGGATCGGGGATAATTCACCCCTCCACTTT. V is TRBV18 and J is TRBJ1-6, with D unresolved. Germline loops: CDR1 KGHSH, CDR2 LQKENI. CDR3 length: 15 amino acids. The V and J ends lost 4 bases and 5 bases respectively, with 12 bases between them.

The chain joins TRBV7-9 to TRBJ2-7; TRBD2 is a possible D gene (5 bases). Germline V lookup: CDR1 SEHNR, CDR2 FQNEAQ (reference sequence). This CDR3 has 15 residues. With 5 bases removed from V and 7 bases from J, the gap between germline ends came to 21 bases. The CDR3 is CASSAWGEGNEEQYF. CDR3 nucleotide sequence: TGTGCCAGCAGCGCTTGGGGAGAAGGGAATGAGGAGCAGTACTTC.

This chain links TRBV15 with TRBJ2-3; no clear D gene. CDR3 size: 16 residues. From germline, CDR1 is LNHNV and CDR2 YYDKDF (reference sequence). V lost 1 base, J lost 1 base, and 12 bases lay in between. CDR3 in amino acids: CATSRGGRVGTDTQYF. CDR3 DNA: TGTGCCACCAGCAGAGGTGGGCGCGTCGGCACAGATACGCAGTATTTT.

In its sample, this clone was seen once. V usage is TRBV11-2 and J usage is TRBJ2-7; 7 bases line up with TRBD2. Germline V gives CDR1 SGHAT, CDR2 FQNNGV. The CDR3 loop spans 15 amino acids. Trimming took 1 base from V and 0 from J; bases not matched to a gene: 3. CDR3 amino acids: CASSLGASGSYEQYF. CDR3 DNA: TGTGCCAGCAGCTTAGGGGCTAGCGGCTCCTACGAGCAGTACTTC.

This chain joins TRBV5-1 and TRBJ2-3; D possibly corresponds to TRBD2 (7 bases). Trimming removed 0 bases at V and 5 bases at J, with 13 bases between. CDR1 is SGHRS, CDR2 YFSETQ, per germline. The CDR3 is made up of 15 amino acids. The CDR3 protein is CASSLAGGGKDTQYF. CDR3 in DNA: TGCGCCAGCAGCTTGGCGGGGGGCGGAAAAGATACGCAGTATTTT.

This clone was counted once. The chain has TRBV4-3 and TRBJ2-7; 11 bases agree with TRBD2. Per germline, CDR1 LGHNA and CDR2 YSLEER. There are 15 residues in the CDR3. J gave up 2 bases and V 3 bases, and 3 bases lay outside the gene matches. CDR3 sequence: CASSHIAGGPYEQYF. CDR3 nucleotide sequence: TGCGCCAGCAGCCACATAGCGGGAGGGCCCTACGAGCAGTACTTC.

The DNA of the CDR3 is TGTGCCAGCAGTCACGAGAGCACCGGGGAGCTGTTTTTT. Its translation: CASSHESTGELFF. The chain carries TRBV28 and TRBJ2-2, with D hard to call. This CDR3 spans 13 amino acids. Germline V gene sequence: CDR1 MDHEN, CDR2 SYDVKM. Trimming shortened V by 5 bases and J by 4 bases, and 8 bases separated the two germline ends.

This clone occurred once. The chain couples TRBV6-1 to TRBJ2-3, with TRBD2 matching over 7 bases. V lost 7 bases and J lost 1; bases outside the gene matches: 5. The CDR3 is made up of 14 amino acids. Germline V CDR1 and CDR2: MNHNS, SASEGT. The CDR3 region has the DNA TGTGCCAGCATCTTGGCGGGAGGCACAGATACGCAGTATTTT. This sequence encodes CASILAGGTDTQYF.

The gene calls are TRBV28 and TRBJ2-7; D might be TRBD2 (6 bases). The CDR3 extends over 13 amino acids. Trimming cost V 5 bases and J 0 bases, with 8 bases left between them. In germline, CDR1 is MDHEN, CDR2 SYDVKM. The CDR3 is CASSGGSSYEQYF. CDR3 in DNA: TGTGCCAGCAGTGGGGGGAGCTCCTACGAGCAGTACTTC.

The chain links TRBV7-8 to TRBJ2-5, with D possibly matching TRBD2 (6 bases). From germline, CDR1 is SGHVS and CDR2 FQNEAQ. Trimming took off 5 bases at V and 2 bases at J, with 15 bases between the two ends. The CDR3 contains 15 residues. CDR3 sequence reads: CASSPGGGVQETQYF. DNA for the CDR3: TGTGCCAGCAGCCCGGGTGGCGGGGTGCAAGAGACCCAGTACTTC.

The V call is TRBV5-4, the J call TRBJ1-3; D is perhaps TRBD1 (5 bases). The length of the CDR3 is 16 residues. Germline V gene sequence: CDR1 SGHNT, CDR2 YYREEE (reference sequence). Deletions cut 4 bases from V and 0 bases from J, with 14 bases between. In DNA, the CDR3 is TGTGCCAGCAGCCCTGGTCTGGGGCGCTCTGGAAACACCATATATTTT. The encoded protein is CASSPGLGRSGNTIYF.

V usage is TRBV6-4 and J usage is TRBJ2-7; tentatively, D is TRBD2 (6 bases). The CDR3 is 13 residues long. Deletions cut 3 bases from V and 6 bases from J, with 12 bases between. Germline loops: CDR1 MRHNA, CDR2 SNTAGT. This CDR3 reads CASSERPGGEQYF. DNA of the CDR3: TGTGCCAGCAGTGAGCGCCCCGGGGGCGAGCAGTACTTC.

The chain has TRBV18 and TRBJ1-5; D remains unclear. Germline lookup yields CDR1 KGHSH and CDR2 LQKENI. V dropped 3 bases and J dropped 4 bases, with 7 bases sitting between them. This CDR3 is 13 amino acids long. The CDR3 sequence: CASSPSGNQPQHF. The CDR3, as DNA: TGTGCCAGCTCACCGTCGGGGAATCAGCCCCAGCATTTT. The full variable domain, in which reference TRBV18 and TRBJ1-5 provide the parts outside the CDR3, is NAGVMQNPRHLVRRRGQEARLRCSPMKGHSHVYWYRQLPEEGLKFMVYLQKENIIDESGMPKERFSAEFPKEGPSILRIQQVVRGDSAAYFCASSPSGNQPQHFGDGTRLSIL.

The J gene is TRBJ1-3, the V gene TRBV15; 7 bases match TRBD1. This CDR3 spans 17 amino acids. Germline V lookup: CDR1 LNHNV, CDR2 YYDKDF (reference sequence). J gave up 0 bases and V 1 base, and 6 bases lay outside the gene matches. CDR3 nucleotide sequence: TGTGCCACCAGCAGAGGAGGGACAGCAAACTCTGGAAACACCATATATTTT. Translation gives CATSRGGTANSGNTIYF.

The chain combines TRBV5-6 with TRBJ1-2; D remains ambiguous. V was cut by 0 bases and J by 2 bases, with 5 bases left in between. CDR1 SGHDT and CDR2 YYEEEE come from the germline V gene. This CDR3 comprises 13 residues. CDR3 loop: CASSLGLNYGYTF. As DNA, the CDR3 is TGTGCCAGCAGCTTGGGACTGAACTATGGCTACACCTTC.

The chain joins TRBV29-1 to TRBJ1-2; D is unclear. V lost 7 bases and J lost 8, with 29 bases in between. The CDR3 spans 16 residues. Germline loops: CDR1 SQVTM, CDR2 ANQGSEA. The CDR3 reads CSATEHRWANDRGYTF. CDR3 bases: TGCAGCGCTACCGAGCACCGTTGGGCCAACGATCGGGGCTACACCTTC.

The chain links TRBV4-3 to TRBJ2-1, with TRBD2 identical over 8 bases. The CDR3 has 16 amino acids. Germline V CDR1 and CDR2: LGHNA, YSLEER. V was pared by 0 bases and J by 9 bases, with 10 bases of the junction left unmatched. The CDR3 is CASSQDSGGADSEQFF. The CDR3 bases are TGCGCCAGCAGCCAAGATTCGGGGGGGGCCGATAGTGAGCAGTTCTTC.

The chain carries TRBV6-5 and TRBJ1-3; tentatively, D is TRBD1 (6 bases). CDR3 size: 15 residues. Germline V gene data show CDR1 as MNHEY and CDR2 as SVGAGI. V was pared by 5 bases and J by 0 bases, with 11 bases between. The chain's CDR3 is CASSRTGISGNTIYF. The CDR3 region has the DNA TGTGCCAGCAGTCGCACAGGGATCTCTGGAAACACCATATATTTT.

This sequence joins TRBV5-1 and TRBJ2-1; 7 positions agree with TRBD2. V lost 0 bases to trimming and J lost 7 bases; unmatched junction nucleotides: 4. Germline loops: CDR1 SGHRS, CDR2 YFSETQ. This CDR3 spans 14 amino acids. CDR3 sequence: CASSLGTSPNEQFF. CDR3 DNA sequence: TGCGCCAGCAGCTTGGGGACTAGTCCTAATGAGCAGTTCTTC.

The chain combines TRBV25-1 with TRBJ2-3; D is perhaps TRBD1 (5 bases). The CDR3 runs 13 residues. Germline CDR1 reads MGHDK; CDR2 reads SYGVNS. The ends were cut back, 6 bases at V and 2 bases at J, with 9 bases in the middle. The chain's CDR3 is CASSGHITDTQYF. CDR3 sequence (DNA): TGTGCCAGCAGCGGACACATCACAGATACGCAGTATTTT.

The rearrangement joins TRBV9 to TRBJ2-1; D is perhaps TRBD2 (6 bases). Germline CDR1 reads SGDLS; CDR2 reads YYNGEE. Trimming shortened V by 0 bases and J by 4 bases, and 11 bases separated the two germline ends. This CDR3 is 15 amino acids long. The CDR3 loop reads CASSVGLARYNEQFF. Here the CDR3 DNA reads TGTGCCAGCAGCGTAGGGCTAGCGAGATACAATGAGCAGTTCTTC. The whole variable domain, remainder taken from reference TRBV9 and TRBJ2-1, is DSGVTQTPKHLITATGQRVTLRCSPRSGDLSVYWYQQSLDQGLQFLIQYYNGEERAKGNILERFSAQQFPDLHSELNLSSLELGDSALYFCASSVGLARYNEQFFGPGTRLTVL.

J is TRBJ1-2 and V is TRBV2, with TRBD1 matching 11 bases. The CDR3 sequence is 16 residues long. Trimming removed 6 bases from V and 7 bases from J; junction bases left unmatched: 13. The germline V gene has CDR1 SNHLY and CDR2 FYNNEI. DNA of the CDR3: TGTGCCAGCAGCCGTTCGATTCCCGGGACAGGGGGTGGCTACACCTTC. It yields the protein CASSRSIPGTGGGYTF. The entire variable domain, with the rest obtained from reference TRBV2 and TRBJ1-2, is as follows: EPEVTQTPSHQVTQMGQEVILRCVPISNHLYFYWYRQILGQKVEFLVSFYNNEISEKSEIFDDQFSVERPDGSNFTLKIRSTKLEDSAMYFCASSRSIPGTGGGYTFGSGTRLTVV.

The V call is TRBV15, the J call TRBJ2-7; tentative D call: TRBD2 (6 bases). CDR1 is LNHNV and CDR2 is YYDKDF in the germline V gene (reference sequence). The V end was cut by 5 bases, the J end by 4 bases, with 18 bases between. CDR3 length: 15 residues. CDR3 in amino acids: CATSLGRGEGYEQYF. The CDR3 DNA reads as TGTGCCACCAGCCTCGGGCGGGGTGAAGGTTACGAGCAGTACTTC. Full variable domain (remainder filled in from reference TRBV15 and TRBJ2-7): DAMVIQNPRYQVTQFGKPVTLSCSQTLNHNVMYWYQQKSSQAPKLLFHYYDKDFNNEADTPDNFQSRRPNTSFCFLDIRSPGLGDTAMYLCATSLGRGEGYEQYFGPGTRLTVT.

This clone showed up just once. The chain recombines TRBV2 with TRBJ2-7, with D possibly matching TRBD1 (5 bases). CDR1 and CDR2 (germline): SNHLY, FYNNEI. The CDR3 extends over 14 amino acids. The CDR3 reads CATTKDLGVLGQYF. DNA of the CDR3: TGTGCTACTACGAAGGATCTAGGGGTTCTGGGGCAGTACTTC.